A single TCR beta chain is shown here with its context. Germline V lookup: CDR1 KGHSH, CDR2 LQKENI. CDR3 size: 15 residues. V lost 2 bases, J lost 4 bases, and 5 bases stayed unmatched. The assay was immunoSEQ multiplex PCR, and TCRdb's table has in-frame clones only and misses some. The sample carries 50,000 or so clones, approximately 87% recorded once. The record originates from a study of PD-L1 blockade in urothelial cancer. Across the whole study: Patients started atezolizumab around 2014, 1,200 mg intravenously every 3 weeks.

The sample here was PBMCs, taken around atezolizumab (anti-PD-L1) treatment. The chain links TRBV18 to TRBJ2-7; 10 nucleotides match TRBD2. The clonotype comes from a man aged 35-49 years with urothelial cancer. Here the CDR3 reads CASSPGTSGKYEQYF. Written as DNA, the CDR3 is TGTGCCAGCTCACCAGGCACTAGCGGGAAGTACGAGCAGTACTTC.